The rows below give T cell receptor beta chains drawn from one sample of a study of blood T cell repertoires in COVID-19. Profiled with immunoSEQ multiplex PCR; TCRdb holds only in-frame clones, not every one. The repertoire holds some 180,000 clones, with approximately 86% as singletons. Sequenced input: peripheral blood. All receptors come from a woman aged 80 or over with COVID-19, enrolled during active disease. The CDR3 runs from the conserved cysteine through the conserved F or W. The D gene is left open where the match is weak. Clone size appears in some rows only: once, few, many, or a class for an expanded clone.

size,J,V,D,CDR3,DNA
-,TRBJ1-2,TRBV5-4,-,CASSQDSLVNYGYTF,TGTGCCAGCAGCCAGGACAGTCTCGTAAACTATGGCTACACCTTC
-,TRBJ1-5,TRBV19,TRBD1,CASSKLRTGQPQHF,TGTGCCAGTAGTAAATTAAGGACAGGGCAGCCCCAGCATTTT
-,TRBJ1-3,TRBV5-1,TRBD1,CASSTETTGGIGNTIYF,TGCGCCAGCAGCACAGAAACCACAGGGGGTATTGGAAACACCATATATTTT
-,TRBJ1-1,TRBV7-8,-,CASSLEEGNTEAFF,TGTGCCAGCAGCTTAGAGGAGGGGAACACTGAAGCTTTCTTT
-,TRBJ1-1,TRBV6-2/TRBV6-3,TRBD1,CASSSLSPGGFTEAFF,TGTGCCAGCAGTTCACTCTCCCCAGGGGGCTTCACTGAAGCTTTCTTT
-,TRBJ2-5,TRBV11-3,TRBD2,CASSLEAGETRYF,TGTGCCAGCAGCTTAGAAGCGGGAGAGACCCGGTACTTC
once,TRBJ2-3,TRBV7-9,TRBD2,CASSLELAGSTDTQYF,TGTGCCAGCAGCCTTGAACTAGCGGGGAGCACAGATACGCAGTATTTT
-,TRBJ2-3,TRBV7-9,-,CASSLGGGRTDTQYF,TGTGCCAGCAGCTTAGGGGGAGGTCGAACAGATACGCAGTATTTT
-,TRBJ2-3,TRBV14,TRBD1,CASSQYTPRTGRKQYF,TGTGCCAGCAGCCAATATACCCCGAGGACAGGGAGGAAGCAGTATTTT
-,TRBJ1-3,TRBV19,-,CASGEGSAIYF,TGTGCCAGTGGCGAAGGGAGTGCCATATATTTT
-,TRBJ1-1,TRBV12-3/TRBV12-4,TRBD1,CASRAGTVKAFF,TGTGCCAGCAGGGCCGGGACAGTGAAAGCTTTCTTT
-,TRBJ2-7,TRBV4-3,-,CASSQSFGGLGEQYF,TGCGCCAGCAGCCAGTCGTTCGGGGGACTGGGCGAGCAGTACTTC
-,TRBJ1-2,TRBV28,-,CASTGRGRYGYTF,TGTGCCAGCACCGGGCGGGGCCGGTATGGCTACACCTTC
-,TRBJ1-1,TRBV28,TRBD1,CASSKQGVEAFF,TGTGCCAGCAGTAAACAGGGGGTTGAAGCTTTCTTT
-,TRBJ1-4,TRBV6-5,TRBD1,CASSAGQGYEKLFF,TGTGCCAGCAGCGCGGGACAGGGTTATGAAAAACTGTTTTTT
-,TRBJ2-2,TRBV6-5,-,CASGGQNTGELFF,TGTGCCAGCGGGGGACAGAACACCGGGGAGCTGTTTTTT
once,TRBJ2-1,TRBV9,TRBD1,CASSVEGDSFNEQFF,TGTGCCAGCAGCGTAGAAGGGGACAGTTTCAATGAGCAGTTCTTC
-,TRBJ2-1,TRBV18,-,CASSPPEVTNEQFF,TGTGCCAGCTCACCTCCCGAGGTAACCAATGAGCAGTTCTTC
-,TRBJ1-2,TRBV19,-,CASSMGTGRDYGYTF,TGTGCCAGTAGTATGGGAACAGGAAGGGACTATGGCTACACCTTC
-,TRBJ2-7,TRBV7-9,TRBD1,CASSLTLGAGTGRIYEQYF,TGTGCCAGCAGCTTAACGCTCGGAGCCGGGACAGGTCGGATCTACGAGCAGTACTTC
-,TRBJ2-2,TRBV5-4,-,CASSLGIGSAVTGELFF,TGTGCCAGCAGCTTGGGGATCGGTAGCGCGGTCACCGGGGAGCTGTTTTTT
-,TRBJ1-1,TRBV25-1,TRBD1,CASRDRDEAFF,TGTGCCAGCAGGGACAGGGATGAAGCTTTCTTT
-,TRBJ2-7,TRBV7-2,-,CASSLEYSSYEQYF,TGTGCCAGCAGCTTAGAATACAGCTCCTACGAGCAGTACTTC
once,TRBJ1-2,TRBV18,TRBD1,CASSSGQGSYGYTF,TGTGCCAGCTCATCCGGACAGGGGTCCTATGGCTACACCTTC
-,TRBJ1-3,TRBV19,TRBD1,CASSRPGQEIGNTIYF,TGTGCCAGTAGCCGACCGGGACAGGAGATCGGAAACACCATATATTTT
-,TRBJ1-1,TRBV6-4,-,CASSVTLQAEAFF,TGTGCCAGCAGTGTAACACTTCAGGCTGAAGCTTTCTTT
-,TRBJ1-2,TRBV6-5,-,CASGEVGVLENGYTF,TGTGCCAGCGGGGAGGTGGGGGTCTTAGAGAATGGCTACACCTTC
-,TRBJ1-1,TRBV7-9,-,CASSRARLGGTEAFF,TGTGCCAGCAGCCGCGCGCGTTTGGGGGGAACTGAAGCTTTCTTT
-,TRBJ1-2,TRBV27,TRBD1,CASSLGAGGVGYGYTF,TGTGCCAGCAGCCTAGGGGCAGGGGGCGTTGGCTATGGCTACACCTTC
-,TRBJ1-2,TRBV19,TRBD1,CASSIGRTGLTYGYTF,TGTGCCAGTAGTATCGGGCGGACAGGACTAACTTATGGCTACACCTTC
-,TRBJ1-6,TRBV23-1,TRBD1,CASLRQGNNSPLHF,TGCGCCAGCCTTAGACAGGGGAACAATTCACCCCTCCACTTT
-,TRBJ2-3,TRBV18,TRBD2,CASSPGTSGTDTQYF,TGTGCCAGCTCACCAGGGACTAGCGGCACAGATACGCAGTATTTT
-,TRBJ2-3,TRBV27,TRBD2,CASNAQRLLAGESDTQYF,TGTGCCAGCAACGCCCAAAGGTTACTAGCGGGAGAATCAGATACGCAGTATTTT
-,TRBJ2-5,TRBV11-2,-,CASSSPFGVETQYF,TGTGCCAGCAGCTCTCCTTTTGGAGTGGAGACCCAGTACTTC
once,TRBJ2-2,TRBV3-1/TRBV3-2,TRBD2,CASSQGTRITGELFF,TGTGCCAGCAGCCAAGGGACTAGGATCACCGGGGAGCTGTTTTTT
-,TRBJ1-5,TRBV7-2,-,CASSSDPGGNQPQHF,TGTGCCAGCAGCTCAGATCCGGGGGGCAATCAGCCCCAGCATTTT
-,TRBJ2-7,TRBV6-5,TRBD1,CASSRDRVEQYF,TGTGCCAGCAGTAGGGACAGGGTCGAGCAGTACTTC
-,TRBJ1-5,TRBV15,-,CATSREAGVRVVGGQPQHF,TGTGCCACCAGCAGAGAAGCAGGGGTTCGGGTAGTCGGTGGTCAGCCCCAGCATTTT